The 3 T cell receptor beta chains reported below all come from one sample, sequenced in a study of blood T cell repertoires in COVID-19. The protocol was immunoSEQ multiplex PCR, while the TCRdb copy is restricted to in-frame clones and leaves out a portion. The sample shows about 200,000 clones, around 87% of them seen only once. The sequenced material came from PBMCs or T cells enriched from blood (not recorded which). The receptors derive from a young woman who had recovered from COVID-19.

The genes are TRBV7-8 and TRBJ1-5; D may be TRBD1 (5 bases). Germline CDR1 reads SGHVS; CDR2 reads FQNEAQ. Trimming stripped 2 bases from V and 5 bases from J, with 19 bases between. The CDR3 loop spans 17 amino acids. DNA of the CDR3: TGTGCCAGCAGCTTAAGGACCTCGGTAGGGACTGATCAGCCCCAGCATTTT. Residues: CASSLRTSVGTDQPQHF. The complete variable domain, with remaining parts taken from reference TRBV7-8 and TRBJ1-5, reads GAGVSQSPRYKVAKRGQDVALRCDPISGHVSLFWYQQALGQGPEFLTYFQNEAQLDKSGLPSDRFFAERPEGSVSTLKIQRTQQEDSAVYLCASSLRTSVGTDQPQHFGDGTRLSIL.

J is TRBJ2-3 and V is TRBV24-1; 8 positions agree with TRBD1. Germline V gene data show CDR1 as KGHDR and CDR2 as SFDVKD. The CDR3 contains 14 residues. V lost 7 bases and J lost 4; bases outside the gene matches: 6. The CDR3 loop reads CATRRGQEADTQYF. CDR3 DNA: TGTGCCACCAGGAGGGGACAGGAGGCAGATACGCAGTATTTT.

The V call is TRBV5-6, the J call TRBJ1-2; a weak D match, TRBD1 (5 bases). V was cut by 4 bases and J by 2 bases, with 18 bases left in between. CDR1 and CDR2 (germline): SGHDT, YYEEEE. This CDR3 contains 16 residues. The CDR3 spells CASSPQSRATNYGYTF. CDR3 coding DNA: TGTGCCAGCAGCCCACAATCCAGGGCGACAAACTATGGCTACACCTTC.